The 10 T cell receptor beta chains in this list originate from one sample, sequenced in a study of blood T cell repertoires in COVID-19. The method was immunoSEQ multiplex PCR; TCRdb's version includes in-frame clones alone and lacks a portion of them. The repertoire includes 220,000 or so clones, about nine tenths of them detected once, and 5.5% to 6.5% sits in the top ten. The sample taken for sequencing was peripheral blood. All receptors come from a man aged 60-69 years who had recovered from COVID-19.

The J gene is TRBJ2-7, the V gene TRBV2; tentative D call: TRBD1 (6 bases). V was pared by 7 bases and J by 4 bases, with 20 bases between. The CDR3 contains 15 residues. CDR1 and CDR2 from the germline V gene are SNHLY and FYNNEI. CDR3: CASKKEYGGRYEQYF. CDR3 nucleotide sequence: TGTGCCAGCAAGAAGGAGTATGGGGGCAGGTACGAGCAGTACTTC.

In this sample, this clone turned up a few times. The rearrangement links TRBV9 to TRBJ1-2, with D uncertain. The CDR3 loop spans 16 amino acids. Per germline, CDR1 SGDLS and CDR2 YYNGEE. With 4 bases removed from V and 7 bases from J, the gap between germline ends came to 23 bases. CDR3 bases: TGTGCCAGCAGCATACTCCCAGACTTAAATCTGGGTGGCTACACCTTC. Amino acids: CASSILPDLNLGGYTF.

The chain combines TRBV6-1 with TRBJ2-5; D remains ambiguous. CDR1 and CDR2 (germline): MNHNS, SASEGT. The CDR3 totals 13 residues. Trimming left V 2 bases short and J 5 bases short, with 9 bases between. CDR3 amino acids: CASSETYVETQYF. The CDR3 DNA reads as TGTGCCAGCAGTGAAACCTATGTTGAGACCCAGTACTTC.

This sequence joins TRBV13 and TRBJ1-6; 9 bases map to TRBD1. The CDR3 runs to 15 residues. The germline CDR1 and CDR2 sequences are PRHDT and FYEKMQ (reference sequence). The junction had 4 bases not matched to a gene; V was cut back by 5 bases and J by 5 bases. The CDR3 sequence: CASSIRDRDNSPLHF. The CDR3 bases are TGTGCCAGCAGCATCCGGGACAGGGATAATTCACCCCTCCACTTT.

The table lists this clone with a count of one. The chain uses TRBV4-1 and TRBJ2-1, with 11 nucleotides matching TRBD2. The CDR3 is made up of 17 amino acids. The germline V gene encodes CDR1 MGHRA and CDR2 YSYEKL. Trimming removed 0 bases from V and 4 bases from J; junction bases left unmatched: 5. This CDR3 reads CASSQDETSGVYNEQFF. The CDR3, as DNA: TGCGCCAGCAGCCAAGATGAGACTAGCGGGGTGTACAATGAGCAGTTCTTC.

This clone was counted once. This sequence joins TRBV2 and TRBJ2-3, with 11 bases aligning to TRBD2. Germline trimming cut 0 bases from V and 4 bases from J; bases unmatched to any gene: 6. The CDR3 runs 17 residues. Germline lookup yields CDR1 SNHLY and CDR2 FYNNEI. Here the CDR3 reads CASSEALTSGSPDTQYF. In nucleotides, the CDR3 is TGTGCCAGCAGTGAAGCGCTTACTAGCGGGAGCCCAGATACGCAGTATTTT.

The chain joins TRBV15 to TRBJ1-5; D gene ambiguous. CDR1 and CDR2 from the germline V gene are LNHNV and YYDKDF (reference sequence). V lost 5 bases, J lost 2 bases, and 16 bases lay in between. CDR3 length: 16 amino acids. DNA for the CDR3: TGTGCCACCAGCGCTCGGACTGGGCTGGGCAATCAGCCCCAGCATTTT. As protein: CATSARTGLGNQPQHF.

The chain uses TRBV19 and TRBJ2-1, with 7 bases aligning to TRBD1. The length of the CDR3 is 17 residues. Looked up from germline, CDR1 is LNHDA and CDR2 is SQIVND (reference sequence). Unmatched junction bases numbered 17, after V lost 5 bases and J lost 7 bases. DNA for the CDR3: TGTGCCAGTAGTGACAGGGCTCTCTCTTTCGTAATGAATGAGCAGTTCTTC. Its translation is CASSDRALSFVMNEQFF.

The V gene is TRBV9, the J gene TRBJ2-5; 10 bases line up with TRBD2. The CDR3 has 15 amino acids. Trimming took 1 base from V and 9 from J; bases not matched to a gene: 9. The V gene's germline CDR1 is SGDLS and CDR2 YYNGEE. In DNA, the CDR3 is TGTGCCAGCAGCGTATCTAGCGGGAGTATGGGGGCCCAGTACTTC. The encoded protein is CASSVSSGSMGAQYF.

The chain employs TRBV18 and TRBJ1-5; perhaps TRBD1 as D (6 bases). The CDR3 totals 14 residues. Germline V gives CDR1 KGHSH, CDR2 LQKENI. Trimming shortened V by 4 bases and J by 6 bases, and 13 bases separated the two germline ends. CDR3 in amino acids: CASSLTGPGQPQHF. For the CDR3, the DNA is TGTGCCAGCTCACTTACAGGGCCGGGTCAGCCCCAGCATTTT. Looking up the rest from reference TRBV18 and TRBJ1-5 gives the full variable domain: NAGVMQNPRHLVRRRGQEARLRCSPMKGHSHVYWYRQLPEEGLKFMVYLQKENIIDESGMPKERFSAEFPKEGPSILRIQQVVRGDSAAYFCASSLTGPGQPQHFGDGTRLSIL.